This T cell receptor (beta chain) was obtained from a study of tumor and adjacent non-tumor tissue in lung cancer (dated by TCRdb to about 2018). With respect to the entire study: Patients with adenocarcinoma (roughly 12), squamous cell carcinoma (2) and small cell lung cancer (1) were included in the cohort. The approximately 15 patients were aged about 30 to 76 years, included about ten men and 5 women, and had TNM stage I to III disease. Sequencing produced around 130,000,000 productive TCRbeta reads in total, an average of about 4.17 million reads per sample. For each patient, one tumor sample and one normal lung sample were taken, giving some 33 paired specimens that underwent TCRbeta CDR3 sequencing. Using bulk TCRbeta repertoires from over 14 lung cancer patients, the study set lung tumor tissue side by side with matched distant non-tumor lung tissue. Results and caveats for the whole study, not just this receptor: The sequencing platform is not named in the methods, and unique molecular identifiers are not mentioned. Significantly higher TCR diversity was found in younger patients, and higher tumor TCR diversity was associated with shorter overall and disease-free survival. The top 100 clones made up a significantly larger cumulative share of the repertoire in normal lung than in tumor tissue. With only about 16 patients in the cohort, the authors noted that larger samples and more detailed clinical data are needed. Significantly higher TCR diversity (inverse Simpson) was observed in tumor tissue than in normal lung tissue (approximately 430 vs 150, P = 0.0075, Mann-Whitney U test). Because peripheral blood was not sequenced, the blood TCRbeta repertoires of the lung cancer patients in the study went unexamined.

For this clonotype: The antigen this receptor binds is unknown. The junction differs from germline at one of its ends, possibly a read error.

Preparation of the library involved multiplex PCR. The listed sequencing device is Illumina HiSeq 2500. Following protocols modified from ARM-PCR, the researchers constructed TCRbeta libraries through three rounds of nested PCR with primers (Table S4). Before sequencing, PCR products of 200-500 bp were cut from the gel and purified using the QIAquick gel extraction kit. Per the source publication's procedure: Reads were cleaned using Trimmomatic, were merged into complete CDR3 sequences using FLASH, and were assigned to V(D)J germline segments using MiTCR. Clonal diversity was calculated as the inverse Simpson's index using VDJtools. In-frame sequences lacking a premature stop codon were counted as productive reads. In-frame beta chains were kept once TCRdb had trimmed the public reads at Q25 with fastp and called clones with MiXCR. Identical CDR3 protein sequences are pooled into one entry, listed with their most common genes and DNA. V and J calls and clone size were set by TCRdb, not the authors. The sample table shows some 100,000 distinct CDR3 sequences, and 80% are seen once. The ten most abundant clones make up more than 25% of the sample.

RNA was isolated from bulk unsorted tissue, and RNA quality was assessed with a NanoDrop ND-1000 and an Agilent 2100. Normal lung samples were distant non-tumor tissue taken more than 3 cm from the tumor edge. The donors were newly diagnosed lung cancer patients admitted for thoracic surgery in China from August to November 2014 who had not received prior chemotherapy. Patients with previous radiotherapy or chemotherapy, or with another concurrent cancer, were excluded from the study. Surgical tissue pieces of roughly 1-2 cm3 were preserved in RNAlater solution and were kept at -80 degrees C until use. The sample comprised distant non-tumor lung tissue. The origin of this receptor is a man in his 60s with small cell lung cancer.

The nucleotides read TGCGCCAGTAGCTTGGGGGCCCCGAGAGCCAATGAGCAGTTCTTC. Protein translation: CASSLGAPRANEQFF. This chain joins TRBV5-1 to TRBJ2-1, with a weak D call of TRBD1 (6 bases match). Measured from the cysteine to the phenylalanine, the CDR3 is 15 residues long. Just CDR3 DNA is preserved here, 45 bases in frame from base 1. For CDR1 and CDR2, the germline V gene lists SGHRS and YFSETQ.